This T cell receptor (beta chain) emerged from a study of blood T cell repertoires in COVID-19 (TCRdb year 2020). About the investigation overall: Collaborator samples came from the United States, Italy and Spain and covered acute and convalescent phases of COVID-19. The material from the prospective study consisted of cDNA or gDNA derived from T cells, B-cell-depleted T cells, or PBMCs. Deeply sampled blood TCRbeta repertoires from subjects exposed to, actively infected with, or recovered from COVID-19 were included in the dataset. The repertoires were made available in a free public database intended to serve as a resource for research on the immune response to SARS-CoV-2. The samples were drawn from two sources: the first 160 participants of the ongoing ImmuneRACE study, and fewer than 1,500 subjects contributed by 6 global collaborators. A de-identified subject ID, COVID-19 status, age in years and sex were almost always included in the sample metadata. HLA class I and class II types, where available, came from metadata supplied by the sample provider rather than from assay-based typing.

Summary of the overall study and its limitations: The quantity of clinical and demographic metadata differed by source and by participant and was supplied without curation.

The CDR3 runs 14 amino acids, cysteine and phenylalanine included. Only the CDR3 DNA is retained, 42 bases long and in frame from the first base. The V end loses 0 bases and the J end loses 3 bases, and a stretch of 6 bases separates them. The germline V gene encodes CDR1 MNHNS and CDR2 SASEGT. Each collaborating institution followed its own protocols to collect whole blood in K2EDTA tubes. For TCRbeta analysis, collaborators shipped samples in one of three forms: frozen whole blood, isolated PBMCs, or DNA extracted from either of those sample types. This clone was detected only once. This receptor's antigen is unknown. Base qualities are not recorded, but no much larger clone differs from it by a single base. TCRbeta CDR3 regions were amplified from genomic DNA by means of the immunoSEQ Assay, a bias-controlled multiplex PCR. Processing in the source paper ran as follows. Nucleated cell counts per sample were estimated from amplification of reference gene primers within the assay. To quantify the absolute abundance of each unique TCRbeta CDR3 rearrangement, sequence reads were collapsed and filtered. Productive Simpson clonality was computed per sample as the square root of Simpson's diversity index over productive rearrangements. This immuneACCESS table, as held by TCRdb, lists in-frame sequences with V and J called but not all clones. Of the missing ones, under half trace to an unresolved V gene in checked studies; the others have no known cause. The DNA gave D and trimming, while V, J and clone size come from that table. The table for this sample lists 110,000 or so clones; 90% of them were counted only once. The ten largest clones represent around 1.1% of the sample.

The source is a human donor in a cohort sampled during active COVID-19. The sequencing input was peripheral blood. Recombination joined TRBV6-1 with TRBJ1-5, with no D gene named confidently. In nucleotide form, the sequence is TGTGCCAGCAGTGAAGCCAGGAACAATCAGCCCCAGCATTTT. It is translated as CASSEARNNQPQHF.